Listed here are 15 T cell receptor beta chains from one sample, sequenced in a study of glioma-infiltrating T cells. Using RNA template, CDR3s of TCR alpha and beta were amplified with iRepertoire arm-PCR. MiXCR, applied by TCRdb to the multiplex PCR reads, yields one record per CDR3 protein. This sample has tens of thousands of distinct CDR3 sequences, with 23% found just once. Sequences were obtained from glioma tissue, nonneoplastic brain tissue, or PBMCs (not recorded which). These receptors all stem from a human donor with low-grade glioma or glioblastoma, undergoing nonglioma brain surgery, or in good health (not recorded which).

This clonotype was seen a single time. This could be a read error, since a much larger clone is one nucleotide away. The chain couples TRBV15 to TRBJ2-7; the D gene is possibly TRBD1 (6 bases). This CDR3 is built from 15 residues. The germline gives CDR1 LNHNV, CDR2 YYDKDF (reference sequence). V was shortened by 0 bases and J by 0 bases, with 9 bases between the two germline ends. The DNA of the CDR3 is TGTGCCACCAGCAGAGATCTGGGGGCCTCCTACGAGCAGTACTTC. Its protein is CATSRDLGASYEQYF.

J is TRBJ2-7 and V is TRBV4-1, with D uncertain. Germline CDR1 reads MGHRA; CDR2 reads YSYEKL. There are 13 residues in the CDR3. Trimming took off 0 bases at V and 6 bases at J, with 9 bases between the two ends. This chain's CDR3 is CASSQDPRREQYF. The DNA of the CDR3 is TGCGCCAGCAGCCAAGATCCCAGACGCGAGCAGTACTTC.

This clonotype showed up many times. The junction and the germline gene differ at one end; a read error may be behind it. This rearrangement joins TRBV6-1 to TRBJ2-7; D gene ambiguous. The CDR3 totals 13 residues. Germline values: CDR1 MNHNS, CDR2 SASEGT. CDR3 in DNA: TGTGCCAGCAGTTTTCCAGGAGTTCCGTCTCCCATCTTC. This encodes CASSFPGVPSPIF.

This clonotype was detected only a few times. The rearrangement uses TRBV10-3 and TRBJ2-1, with 7 bases lining up with TRBD1. CDR1 and CDR2 from the germline V gene are ENHRY and SYGVKD. CDR3 size: 15 residues. Germline trimming cut 8 bases from V and 0 bases from J; bases unmatched to any gene: 7. CDR3 nucleotides: TGTGCCATCTCCCCCCGACAGGGCTCCTACAATGAGCAGTTCTTC. Protein product: CAISPRQGSYNEQFF.

V is TRBV27 and J is TRBJ1-4; 10 positions match TRBD1. Germline V gene data show CDR1 as MNHEY and CDR2 as SMNVEV (reference sequence). Trimming took 6 bases from V and 3 from J; bases not matched to a gene: 7. This CDR3 spans 16 amino acids. CDR3 nucleotides: TGTGCCAGCAGACAGGGACAGGGGAGAGCTAATGAAAAACTGTTTTTT. Its translation is CASRQGQGRANEKLFF. The full variable domain, in which reference TRBV27 and TRBJ1-4 provide the parts outside the CDR3, is EAQVTQNPRYLITVTGKKLTVTCSQNMNHEYMSWYRQDPGLGLRQIYYSMNVEVTDKGDVPEGYKVSRKEKRNFPLILESPSPNQTSLYFCASRQGQGRANEKLFFGSGTQLSVL.

This clonotype came up many times. This chain uses TRBV19 with TRBJ1-2, with D uncertain. Per the germline V gene, CDR1 is LNHDA and CDR2 is SQIVND (reference sequence). The V and J ends lost 5 bases and 6 bases respectively, with 19 bases between them. The CDR3 totals 15 residues. The CDR3 bases are TGTGCCAGTAGTCCTTCTCACCGGCTGGGGAATGGCTACACCTTC. This gives the protein CASSPSHRLGNGYTF.

This clonotype has more than one count but fewer than ten. The CDR3 reads CASSLDGAGLYNEQFF. The CDR3 DNA reads as TGTGCCAGCAGCTTAGACGGCGCAGGGCTCTACAATGAGCAGTTCTTC. The chain uses TRBV7-6 and TRBJ2-1; perhaps TRBD1 as D (5 bases). The V end lost 1 base, the J end lost 3 bases, and 13 bases lay between the germline ends. Germline V gene lookup returns CDR1 SGHVS and CDR2 FNYEAQ. The CDR3 sequence is 16 residues long.

This rearrangement joins TRBV19 to TRBJ2-1; 8 positions match TRBD2. Germline V gene lookup returns CDR1 LNHDA and CDR2 SQIVND (reference sequence). The J segment lost 7 bases and the V segment lost 10 bases, leaving 12 bases of the junction unmatched. CDR3 length: 14 residues. In DNA, the CDR3 is TGTGCCACCCTCAAGGGAGGGACTAGGAATGAGCAGTTCTTC. Translation gives CATLKGGTRNEQFF.

This clonotype was found many times. V gene TRBV6-6 combines with J gene TRBJ2-1; no definite D call. CDR3 length: 14 residues. Per germline, CDR1 MNHNY and CDR2 SVGAGI (reference sequence). The V gene lost 0 bases and the J gene lost 9 bases, with 12 bases spanning the gap. The chain's CDR3 is CASSYSIGLFEQFF. As DNA, the CDR3 is TGTGCCAGCAGTTACTCGATCGGGTTGTTTGAGCAGTTCTTC.

In its sample, this clonotype was seen many times. The chain couples TRBV9 to TRBJ1-3; D remains ambiguous. V was shortened by 4 bases and J by 0 bases, with 11 bases between the two germline ends. The CDR3 consists of 15 residues. Germline loops: CDR1 SGDLS, CDR2 YYNGEE. This CDR3 is CASSSTPISGNTIYF. CDR3 in DNA: TGTGCCAGCAGCTCCACGCCGATCTCTGGAAACACCATATATTTT.

This clonotype was detected ten times or more. The chain couples TRBV20-1 to TRBJ2-1; no clear D gene. Trimming removed 4 bases from V and 5 bases from J, with 9 bases in between. The CDR3 loop spans 12 amino acids. Per germline, CDR1 DFQATT and CDR2 SNEGSKA (reference sequence). In DNA, the CDR3 is TGCAGTGCTATGTCAGTAAACAATGAGCAGTTCTTC. It codes for CSAMSVNNEQFF.

This clonotype was recorded at least ten times. The chain couples TRBV4-1 to TRBJ2-1; tentatively, D is TRBD1 or TRBD2 (5 bases each). The germline V gene has CDR1 MGHRA and CDR2 YSYEKL. The CDR3 contains 18 residues. Trimming removed 4 bases from V and 7 bases from J, with 26 bases in between. The CDR3 loop is CASSPSGRGNPTRNEQFF. DNA for the CDR3: TGCGCCAGCAGCCCGTCGGGGCGAGGGAACCCAACTAGGAATGAGCAGTTCTTC.

Concerning this clonotype: This may come from a read error, since a much larger clone is one base off. The chain employs TRBV12-3 or TRBV12-4 and TRBJ1-5; TRBD1 matches 7 bases. The J segment lost 6 bases and the V segment lost 6 bases, leaving 14 bases of the junction unmatched. The CDR3 is 16 residues long. CDR3 DNA: TGTGCCAGCAGCCTTATCCTAGGGGGCTCGGGTCAGCCCCAGCATTTT. Translation: CASSLILGGSGQPQHF.

This clonotype was found many times. In nucleotides, the CDR3 is TGTGCCAGCTCTGCGACAGGCCCGAACACTGAAGCTTTCTTT. Translated, it gives CASSATGPNTEAFF. The chain uses TRBV18 and TRBJ1-1; tentatively, D is TRBD1 (6 bases). CDR3 length: 14 amino acids. V shed 6 bases and J shed 1 base, with 12 bases lying between them. CDR1 and CDR2 (germline): KGHSH, LQKENI.

V gene TRBV18 combines with J gene TRBJ1-2; 7 bases align to TRBD1. Trimming cost V 6 bases and J 8 bases; bases outside gene matches: 21. The CDR3 has 17 amino acids. The V gene's germline CDR1 is KGHSH and CDR2 LQKENI. The CDR3 loop reads CASSPIRVETGNIGYTF. The CDR3, as DNA: TGTGCCAGCTCTCCAATCCGGGTAGAGACAGGGAATATCGGCTACACCTTC. The complete variable domain, with remaining parts taken from reference TRBV18 and TRBJ1-2, reads NAGVMQNPRHLVRRRGQEARLRCSPMKGHSHVYWYRQLPEEGLKFMVYLQKENIIDESGMPKERFSAEFPKEGPSILRIQQVVRGDSAAYFCASSPIRVETGNIGYTFGSGTRLTVV.